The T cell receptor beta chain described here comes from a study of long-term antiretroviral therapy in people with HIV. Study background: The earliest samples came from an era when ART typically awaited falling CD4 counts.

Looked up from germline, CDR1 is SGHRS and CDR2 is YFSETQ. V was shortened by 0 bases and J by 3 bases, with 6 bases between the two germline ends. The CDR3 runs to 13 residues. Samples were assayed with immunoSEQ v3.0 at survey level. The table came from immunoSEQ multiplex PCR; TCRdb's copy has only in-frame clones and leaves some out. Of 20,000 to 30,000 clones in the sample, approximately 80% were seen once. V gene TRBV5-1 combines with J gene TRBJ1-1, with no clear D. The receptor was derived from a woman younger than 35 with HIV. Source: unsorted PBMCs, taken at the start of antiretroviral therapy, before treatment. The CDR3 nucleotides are TGCGCCAGCAGCTTGGGAACAGACACTGAAGCTTTCTTT. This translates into CASSLGTDTEAFF.